This is a list of T cell receptor beta chains from one sample in a study of blood T cell repertoires in COVID-19. Profiling relied on immunoSEQ multiplex PCR, and the TCRdb table lists in-frame clones only, not all of them. The table records 300,000 to 350,000 clones, 90% of them present only once. Sequenced: PBMCs or T cells enriched from blood (not recorded which). The receptors stem from a young woman with acute COVID-19. Each CDR3 is given with its conserved first and last residue. The D gene is left open where the match is weak. Clone size is given for some rows only: seen once, a few or many times, or a class if the clone is expanded.

d_call: -; v_call: TRBV28; clone_size: -; j_call: TRBJ2-2; cdr3_nt: TGTGCCAGCATCGAACAGGGTGGGGGCACCGGGGAGCTGTTTTTT; cdr3_aa: CASIEQGGGTGELFF
d_call: TRBD1; v_call: TRBV19; clone_size: -; j_call: TRBJ2-7; cdr3_nt: TGTGCCAGTAGTATCGACAGGGAAGGAGACGAGCAGTACTTC; cdr3_aa: CASSIDREGDEQYF
d_call: -; v_call: TRBV24-1; clone_size: -; j_call: TRBJ1-5; cdr3_nt: TGTGCCACCAGTGATGTGTATAGCAATCAGCCCCAGCATTTT; cdr3_aa: CATSDVYSNQPQHF
d_call: TRBD1; v_call: TRBV28; clone_size: -; j_call: TRBJ1-2; cdr3_nt: TGTGCCAGCAGTGCGAACCCAGGGACAGGGAAGGTCTATGGCTACACCTTC; cdr3_aa: CASSANPGTGKVYGYTF
d_call: TRBD1; v_call: TRBV6-5; clone_size: -; j_call: TRBJ2-7; cdr3_nt: TGTGCCAGCAGTCACCGGGACAGGGGTTCCTACGAGCAGTACTTC; cdr3_aa: CASSHRDRGSYEQYF
d_call: TRBD1; v_call: TRBV19; clone_size: -; j_call: TRBJ2-7; cdr3_nt: TGTGCCAGTAGTATAGCTAGGACAGGGGGCTACGAGCAGTACTTC; cdr3_aa: CASSIARTGGYEQYF
d_call: TRBD2; v_call: TRBV7-9; clone_size: -; j_call: TRBJ2-1; cdr3_nt: TGTGCCAGCAGTAGACTAGCGGGGGCCTACAATGAGCAGTTCTTC; cdr3_aa: CASSRLAGAYNEQFF
d_call: TRBD1; v_call: TRBV30; clone_size: -; j_call: TRBJ1-5; cdr3_nt: TGTGCCTGGAGTGGAGGGGGCACTCAGCCCCAGCATTTT; cdr3_aa: CAWSGGGTQPQHF
d_call: TRBD2; v_call: TRBV9; clone_size: -; j_call: TRBJ2-7; cdr3_nt: TGTGCCAGCAGCGTAGGTGCTAGCGGGAGGTACGAGCAGTACTTC; cdr3_aa: CASSVGASGRYEQYF
d_call: -; v_call: TRBV6-5; clone_size: once; j_call: TRBJ2-7; cdr3_nt: TGTGCCAGCAGTTACTGGGCGCTTAACCCATACGAGCAGTACTTC; cdr3_aa: CASSYWALNPYEQYF
d_call: TRBD1; v_call: TRBV7-3; clone_size: -; j_call: TRBJ1-6; cdr3_nt: TGTGCCAGCAGCAAGGGACAGTGGGGATCACCCCTCCACTTT; cdr3_aa: CASSKGQWGSPLHF
d_call: -; v_call: TRBV15; clone_size: -; j_call: TRBJ2-7; cdr3_nt: TGTGCCACCAGCAGAAAAGGAGGATCCTACGAGCAGTACTTC; cdr3_aa: CATSRKGGSYEQYF
d_call: TRBD1; v_call: TRBV6-6; clone_size: -; j_call: TRBJ2-1; cdr3_nt: TGTGCCAGCAGTTACGAACAGGGGGTTACCTACAATGAGCAGTTCTTC; cdr3_aa: CASSYEQGVTYNEQFF
d_call: -; v_call: TRBV7-2; clone_size: -; j_call: TRBJ1-1; cdr3_nt: TGTGCCAGCAGCCCCGACAGGCAGAACACTGAAGCTTTCTTT; cdr3_aa: CASSPDRQNTEAFF
d_call: TRBD1; v_call: TRBV5-1; clone_size: -; j_call: TRBJ2-7; cdr3_nt: TGCGCCAGCAGCTTGTATGGGACAGAACCGTACGAGCAGTACTTC; cdr3_aa: CASSLYGTEPYEQYF
d_call: -; v_call: TRBV7-9; clone_size: -; j_call: TRBJ2-7; cdr3_nt: TGTGCCAGCAGCTTACCGAGCTCCTACGAGCAGTACTTC; cdr3_aa: CASSLPSSYEQYF
d_call: -; v_call: TRBV2; clone_size: -; j_call: TRBJ2-3; cdr3_nt: TGTGCCAGCAGCGAGGACAGCCGCACAGATACGCAGTATTTT; cdr3_aa: CASSEDSRTDTQYF
d_call: TRBD1; v_call: TRBV29-1; clone_size: few; j_call: TRBJ1-2; cdr3_nt: TGCAGCGTCAACGGACAGGGTTTCACCTATGGCTACACCTTC; cdr3_aa: CSVNGQGFTYGYTF
d_call: -; v_call: TRBV3-1/TRBV3-2; clone_size: -; j_call: TRBJ1-2; cdr3_nt: TGTGCCAGCAGCCAAGGCGTGAACAACTATGGCTACACCTTC; cdr3_aa: CASSQGVNNYGYTF
d_call: -; v_call: TRBV19; clone_size: -; j_call: TRBJ1-5; cdr3_nt: TGTGCCAGTAGTATAGATACAGGGTTGGTTAGACAGCCCCAGCATTTT; cdr3_aa: CASSIDTGLVRQPQHF
d_call: -; v_call: TRBV2; clone_size: -; j_call: TRBJ2-1; cdr3_nt: TGTGCCAGAGGAAAGGGGTCTCCTCTCCAGTTCTTC; cdr3_aa: CARGKGSPLQFF
d_call: -; v_call: TRBV2; clone_size: -; j_call: TRBJ1-1; cdr3_nt: TGTGCCAGCAGTATTAGACAGATGAACACTGAAGCTTTCTTT; cdr3_aa: CASSIRQMNTEAFF
d_call: -; v_call: TRBV5-6; clone_size: -; j_call: TRBJ2-2; cdr3_nt: TGTGCCAGCAGCTTGGAGAGGGCAGGGGCAGAAGGCGGGGAGCTGTTTTTT; cdr3_aa: CASSLERAGAEGGELFF
d_call: -; v_call: TRBV24-1; clone_size: -; j_call: TRBJ2-2; cdr3_nt: TGTGCCACCAGTCTTGGGGCAGGCACCGGGGAGCTGTTTTTT; cdr3_aa: CATSLGAGTGELFF
d_call: TRBD2; v_call: TRBV29-1; clone_size: once; j_call: TRBJ2-1; cdr3_nt: TGCAGCGTTGACTCCGTTAGCGGGAATGAGCAGTTCTTC; cdr3_aa: CSVDSVSGNEQFF
d_call: TRBD1; v_call: TRBV30; clone_size: -; j_call: TRBJ1-3; cdr3_nt: TGTGCCTGGAGTGTACCCCCCAGGGGGCCTGGAAACACCATATATTTT; cdr3_aa: CAWSVPPRGPGNTIYF
d_call: -; v_call: TRBV28; clone_size: -; j_call: TRBJ2-1; cdr3_nt: TGTGCCAGCAGTTTATACAGGGAGGGAGGCAATGAGCAGTTCTTC; cdr3_aa: CASSLYREGGNEQFF
d_call: TRBD2; v_call: TRBV7-3; clone_size: -; j_call: TRBJ2-1; cdr3_nt: TGTGCCAGCAGCCCGTTTGGAGGGAGGGCCTCCTACAATGAGCAGTTCTTC; cdr3_aa: CASSPFGGRASYNEQFF
d_call: TRBD1; v_call: TRBV28; clone_size: -; j_call: TRBJ2-2; cdr3_nt: TGTGCCAGCAGTCCCGGGACAGGGTGGAACACCGGGGAGCTGTTTTTT; cdr3_aa: CASSPGTGWNTGELFF
d_call: -; v_call: TRBV7-9; clone_size: -; j_call: TRBJ2-1; cdr3_nt: TGTGCCAGCAGCCGCGGACTCCTTGATGAGCAGTTCTTC; cdr3_aa: CASSRGLLDEQFF
d_call: TRBD1; v_call: TRBV7-2; clone_size: -; j_call: TRBJ1-2; cdr3_nt: TGTGCCAGCAGCTTAAGCAGTCAGGGGGACGGCTACACCTTC; cdr3_aa: CASSLSSQGDGYTF
d_call: TRBD1; v_call: TRBV18; clone_size: -; j_call: TRBJ2-2; cdr3_nt: TGTGCCAGCTCACCACCGACAGGGGGCGGCACCGGGGAGCTGTTTTTT; cdr3_aa: CASSPPTGGGTGELFF
d_call: TRBD2; v_call: TRBV27; clone_size: -; j_call: TRBJ2-3; cdr3_nt: TGTGCCAGCAGTTTATTGGGACTAGCGGGGGGCACAGATACGCAGTATTTT; cdr3_aa: CASSLLGLAGGTDTQYF
d_call: TRBD2; v_call: TRBV10-3; clone_size: -; j_call: TRBJ2-1; cdr3_nt: TGTGCCATCAGTGATAGTGGGACTAGCGGAACCTACAATGAGCAGTTCTTC; cdr3_aa: CAISDSGTSGTYNEQFF
d_call: -; v_call: TRBV7-3; clone_size: -; j_call: TRBJ2-3; cdr3_nt: TGTGCCAGCAGCTTGCGGTCTAGCACAGATACGCAGTATTTT; cdr3_aa: CASSLRSSTDTQYF
d_call: -; v_call: TRBV28; clone_size: -; j_call: TRBJ1-2; cdr3_nt: TGTGCCAGCAGTTTATCAGGGGCCATATATGGCTACACCTTC; cdr3_aa: CASSLSGAIYGYTF
d_call: TRBD2; v_call: TRBV7-3; clone_size: -; j_call: TRBJ2-1; cdr3_nt: TGTGCCAGCAGCAAGCAGACTAGCGGGGGCTACAATGAGCAGTTCTTC; cdr3_aa: CASSKQTSGGYNEQFF
d_call: -; v_call: TRBV16; clone_size: -; j_call: TRBJ2-5; cdr3_nt: TGTGCCAGCAGCCGGACTGTGCAAGAGACCCAGTACTTC; cdr3_aa: CASSRTVQETQYF
d_call: TRBD1; v_call: TRBV5-4; clone_size: -; j_call: TRBJ2-1; cdr3_nt: TGTGCCAGCAGCTTCCAGGACAGGGGAGGCGATGAGCAGTTCTTC; cdr3_aa: CASSFQDRGGDEQFF
d_call: TRBD1; v_call: TRBV27; clone_size: -; j_call: TRBJ1-2; cdr3_nt: TGTGCCACGCGGACAGGGGGAATAGGCTACACCTTC; cdr3_aa: CATRTGGIGYTF
d_call: TRBD2; v_call: TRBV27; clone_size: -; j_call: TRBJ2-1; cdr3_nt: TGTGCCAGCAGTTCCATTAGCGGGAGGATCTACAATGAGCAGTTCTTC; cdr3_aa: CASSSISGRIYNEQFF
d_call: TRBD1; v_call: TRBV30; clone_size: -; j_call: TRBJ2-3; cdr3_nt: TGTGCCTGGAGTGTACAGGGGGCGGATACGCAGTATTTT; cdr3_aa: CAWSVQGADTQYF
d_call: -; v_call: TRBV6-1; clone_size: -; j_call: TRBJ2-7; cdr3_nt: TGTGCCAGCAGTGAACGGGGGTCCTACGAGCAGTACTTC; cdr3_aa: CASSERGSYEQYF
d_call: TRBD1; v_call: TRBV19; clone_size: -; j_call: TRBJ1-2; cdr3_nt: TGTGCCACAGCAGAAGACAGGGCCAACTATGGCTACACCTTC; cdr3_aa: CATAEDRANYGYTF
d_call: -; v_call: TRBV9; clone_size: -; j_call: TRBJ2-2; cdr3_nt: TGTGCCAGCAGCGTAGCTGGGCGCCGGGGCACCGGGGAGCTGTTTTTT; cdr3_aa: CASSVAGRRGTGELFF
d_call: -; v_call: TRBV21-1; clone_size: -; j_call: TRBJ1-4; cdr3_nt: TGTGCCAGCACCAGGGGGCGGCAAGAAAAACTGTTTTTT; cdr3_aa: CASTRGRQEKLFF
d_call: -; v_call: TRBV6-5; clone_size: -; j_call: TRBJ1-1; cdr3_nt: TGTGCCAGCAGTTACTATACAGGGCGGGAAGCTTTCTTT; cdr3_aa: CASSYYTGREAFF
d_call: TRBD1; v_call: TRBV5-1; clone_size: -; j_call: TRBJ2-7; cdr3_nt: TGCGCCAGCAGCTTGGATGGACAGGGTTCGGACGAGCAGTACTTC; cdr3_aa: CASSLDGQGSDEQYF
d_call: TRBD2; v_call: TRBV3-1/TRBV3-2; clone_size: -; j_call: TRBJ2-7; cdr3_nt: TGTGCCAGCAGCCAAGTCCAAGCGGGAGGGCCGTATAAGCAGTACTTC; cdr3_aa: CASSQVQAGGPYKQYF
d_call: TRBD1; v_call: TRBV19; clone_size: -; j_call: TRBJ1-1; cdr3_nt: TGTGCCAGTAGTAGTCGGACAGGGAACACTGAAGCTTTCTTT; cdr3_aa: CASSSRTGNTEAFF
d_call: TRBD1; v_call: TRBV30; clone_size: -; j_call: TRBJ1-3; cdr3_nt: TGTGCCTGGAGACGGACAGGGACTGGAAACACCATATATTTT; cdr3_aa: CAWRRTGTGNTIYF
d_call: -; v_call: TRBV5-1; clone_size: -; j_call: TRBJ2-1; cdr3_nt: TGCGCCAGCAGCTTGGGGGGCCAAGACGCCTACAATGAGCAGTTCTTC; cdr3_aa: CASSLGGQDAYNEQFF